The 8 T cell receptor beta chains below come from one sample, sequenced in a study of response to subunit inactivated influenza vaccine. In TCRdb, the RT-PCR reads were re-called with MiXCR into one record per CDR3 protein. The table lists about 650,000 distinct CDR3 sequences, 15% to 17% of them singletons, with roughly 10% in the top ten. The sequenced sample was PBMCs from blood, obtained 11 to 12 days after vaccination. The receptor source for this set is a man between 50 and 59 years old who received an inactivated influenza vaccine.

The CDR3 is CASSSPWRELFF. CDR3 nucleotides: TGTGCCAGCAGCTCCCCGTGGCGGGAGTTGTTCTTC. This chain joins TRBV7-2 and TRBJ2-1; 7 nucleotides align to TRBD2. Germline V CDR1 and CDR2: SGHTA, FQGNSA. CDR3 length: 12 amino acids. V lost 4 bases to trimming and J lost 15 bases; unmatched junction nucleotides: 9. Complete variable domain (other parts from reference TRBV7-2 and TRBJ2-1): GAGVSQSPSNKVTEKGKDVELRCDPISGHTALYWYRQSLGQGLEFLIYFQGNSAPDKSGLPSDRFSAERTGGSVSTLTIQRTQQEDSAVYLCASSSPWRELFFGPGTRLTVL.

The genes are TRBV9 and TRBJ1-2, with TRBD1 matching over 9 bases. Germline trimming cut 0 bases from V and 7 bases from J; bases unmatched to any gene: 7. Germline values: CDR1 SGDLS, CDR2 YYNGEE. The CDR3 is 15 residues long. The CDR3 sequence: CASSVGYGDRAGYTF. CDR3 bases: TGTGCCAGCAGCGTAGGTTATGGGGACAGGGCTGGCTACACCTTC.

J is TRBJ2-1 and V is TRBV10-3; TRBD1 aligns across 9 bases. The CDR3 loop spans 14 amino acids. Germline V lookup: CDR1 ENHRY, CDR2 SYGVKD. Trimming cost V 10 bases and J 8 bases; bases outside gene matches: 12. CDR3 bases: TGTGCCAGTCAGGACAGGGGTACTGTGGATGAGCAGTTCTTC. Residues: CASQDRGTVDEQFF.

This chain links TRBV4-1 with TRBJ1-2, with D maybe TRBD1 (5 bases). CDR3 length: 14 amino acids. The V end lost 4 bases, the J end lost 7 bases, and 16 bases lay between the germline ends. Germline CDR1 reads MGHRA; CDR2 reads YSYEKL. In nucleotides, the CDR3 is TGCGCCAGCAGCCCGACTCCAGGGAGTTTTGGCTACACCTTC. Translation gives CASSPTPGSFGYTF.

This clonotype was detected a few times. CDR3 nucleotide sequence: TGTGCCAGCAGCCAAGTCCTCCGCGGCCCCCAAGATACGCAGTATTTT. It yields the protein CASSQVLRGPQDTQYF. The rearrangement joins TRBV3-1 to TRBJ2-3, with D unclear. The V end lost 1 base, the J end lost 5 bases, and 16 bases lay between the germline ends. This CDR3 has 16 amino acids. CDR1 and CDR2 from the germline V gene are LGHDT and YNNKEL (reference sequence).

This clonotype has only a few counts. The chain is built from TRBV3-1 and TRBJ2-7; 10 bases match TRBD1. With V trimmed by 4 bases and J by 0 bases, 3 bases remained unmatched. From germline, CDR1 is LGHDT and CDR2 YNNKEL (reference sequence). The CDR3 runs to 15 residues. The CDR3 is CASSRQGAGSYEQYF. The CDR3 DNA reads as TGTGCCAGCAGCCGACAGGGGGCTGGCTCCTACGAGCAGTACTTC.

The table lists this clonotype with a count of one. V and J are TRBV12-3 or TRBV12-4 and TRBJ2-1, with unresolved D. The CDR3 consists of 12 residues. Between the trimmed V and J ends, which lost 6 bases and 4 bases, there was a span of 7 bases. The CDR3 DNA is TGTGCCAGCAGCACAGAGTACAATGAGCAGTTCTTC. Its protein product is CASSTEYNEQFF.

This clonotype was detected only a few times. This chain connects TRBV12-3 or TRBV12-4 to TRBJ2-5; the D gene is possibly TRBD2 (5 bases). V lost 6 bases to trimming and J lost 4 bases, with 12 bases between them. The CDR3 loop spans 13 amino acids. The CDR3 here is CASSRDGGETQYF. CDR3 DNA sequence: TGTGCCAGCAGCCGCGACGGAGGAGAGACCCAGTACTTC.